This TCR beta chain was documented in a study of control samples from healthy donors and cancer patients. The trim removed 5 bases at V and 6 bases at J, leaving 8 bases unmatched. The germline V gene encodes CDR1 MNHEY and CDR2 SVGEGT. CDR3 length equals 15 residues. Clones were sequenced by immunoSEQ multiplex PCR, and TCRdb holds only the in-frame ones, with some missing. The sample includes around 82,000 clones, more than 70% of them seen just once. The rearrangement links TRBV6-2 or TRBV6-3 to TRBJ1-5; 9 positions agree with TRBD1. The sequencing sample was made of blood. The sequence came from a man aged 45 to 65 in good health. CDR3 in DNA: TGTGCCAGCAGTACAGGGGGCAGAAACTTTCAGCCCCAGCATTTT. Amino acid sequence: CASSTGGRNFQPQHF.